This T cell receptor beta chain comes out of a study of cytomegalovirus exposure and HLA in healthy donors. Study-wide findings and caveats: Researchers reported that a few CMV-associated chains were confirmed in vitro as CMV antigen-specific.

The germline V gene encodes CDR1 DFQATT and CDR2 SNEGSKA (reference sequence). V was shortened by 7 bases and J by 4 bases, with 5 bases between the two germline ends. CDR3 length: 10 amino acids. Assay: immunoSEQ multiplex PCR; the TCRdb copy retains only in-frame clones and omits some. This sample has over 80,000 clones; around 84% occur once, and the top ten carry approximately 20%. As concerns this clone: The antigen remains undetermined.

This rearrangement joins TRBV20-1 to TRBJ2-1; D may be TRBD2 (5 bases). The source of this sequence is a man aged 18 to 29 in good health and CMV-seropositive. What was sequenced was PBMCs. In DNA form, the CDR3 reads TGCAGTGGAGGGTACAATGAGCAGTTCTTC. Residues: CSGGYNEQFF.